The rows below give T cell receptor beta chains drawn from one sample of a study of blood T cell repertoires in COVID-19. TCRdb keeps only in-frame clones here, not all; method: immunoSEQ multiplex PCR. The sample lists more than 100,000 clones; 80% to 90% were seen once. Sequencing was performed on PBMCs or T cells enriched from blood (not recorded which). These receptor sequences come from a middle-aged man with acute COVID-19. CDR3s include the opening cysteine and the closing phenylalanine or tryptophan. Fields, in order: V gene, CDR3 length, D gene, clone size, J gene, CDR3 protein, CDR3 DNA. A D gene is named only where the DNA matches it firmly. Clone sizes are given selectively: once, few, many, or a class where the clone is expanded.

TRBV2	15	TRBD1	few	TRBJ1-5	CASSDEGAPNQPQHF	TGTGCCAGCAGTGACGAGGGGGCGCCGAATCAGCCCCAGCATTTT
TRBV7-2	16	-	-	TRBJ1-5	CASSLEQGVGNQPQHF	TGTGCCAGCAGCTTAGAACAAGGAGTGGGCAATCAGCCCCAGCATTTT
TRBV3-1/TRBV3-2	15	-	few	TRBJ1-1	CASRGGVGSSVEAFF	TGTGCCAGCAGGGGGGGGGTAGGATCCTCAGTCGAAGCTTTCTTT
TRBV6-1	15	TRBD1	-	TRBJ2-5	CASSDPWTGEETQYF	TGTGCCAGCAGTGACCCATGGACAGGGGAAGAGACCCAGTACTTC
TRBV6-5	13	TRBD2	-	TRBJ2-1	CASRLAGSNEQFF	TGTGCCAGCAGACTAGCGGGATCCAATGAGCAGTTCTTC
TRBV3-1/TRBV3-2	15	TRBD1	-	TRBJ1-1	CASKGQGSQGTEAFF	TGTGCCAGCAAGGGACAGGGAAGCCAAGGGACTGAAGCTTTCTTT
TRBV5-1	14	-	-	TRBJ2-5	CASSLAGGQETQYF	TGCGCCAGCAGCTTGGCTGGGGGGCAAGAGACCCAGTACTTC
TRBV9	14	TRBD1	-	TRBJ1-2	CASSGGGQNYGYTF	TGTGCCAGCAGCGGAGGGGGACAGAACTATGGCTACACCTTC
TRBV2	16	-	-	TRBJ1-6	CASTSTRSSYNSPLHF	TGTGCCAGCACCAGTACTAGGAGCTCCTATAATTCACCCCTCCACTTT
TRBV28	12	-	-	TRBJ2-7	CASDSNSYEQYF	TGTGCCAGCGACAGTAACTCCTACGAGCAGTACTTC
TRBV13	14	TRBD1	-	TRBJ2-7	CASSFRDRLTEQYF	TGTGCCAGCAGCTTCCGGGACAGACTCACCGAGCAGTACTTC
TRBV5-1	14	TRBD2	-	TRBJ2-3	CASSPGTSGSTQYF	TGCGCCAGCAGCCCCGGGACTAGCGGCTCTACGCAGTATTTT
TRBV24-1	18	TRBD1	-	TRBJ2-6	CATSAPGGTGTGANVLTF	TGTGCCACCAGTGCCCCAGGGGGGACAGGGACCGGGGCCAACGTCCTGACTTTC
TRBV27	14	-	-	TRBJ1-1	CASSSRGKSTEAFF	TGTGCCAGCAGTTCCCGGGGGAAGTCAACTGAAGCTTTCTTT
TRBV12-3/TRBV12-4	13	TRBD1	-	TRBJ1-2	CASSARTGDGYTF	TGTGCCAGCAGTGCCCGGACAGGGGACGGCTACACCTTC
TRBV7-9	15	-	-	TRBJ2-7	CASSLGGGTSGEQYF	TGTGCCAGCAGCTTAGGCGGCGGCACGTCGGGGGAGCAGTACTTC
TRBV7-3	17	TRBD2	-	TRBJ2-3	CASSPRASGATGDTQYF	TGTGCCAGCAGCCCCAGGGCTAGCGGGGCGACAGGAGATACGCAGTATTTT
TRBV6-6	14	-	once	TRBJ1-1	CASSHGGGNTEAFF	TGTGCCAGCAGTCACGGGGGTGGAAACACTGAAGCTTTCTTT
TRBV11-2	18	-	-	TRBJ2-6	CASSLDRTFSSGANVLTF	TGTGCCAGCAGCTTAGATCGTACATTCAGCTCTGGGGCCAACGTCCTGACTTTC
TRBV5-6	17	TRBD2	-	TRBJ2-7	CASSPGTSGIRSYEQYF	TGTGCCAGCAGCCCCGGGACTAGCGGGATCCGGTCCTACGAGCAGTACTTC
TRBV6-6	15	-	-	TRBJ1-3	CASSYSGGTGNTIYF	TGTGCCAGCAGTTACTCGGGGGGGACTGGAAACACCATATATTTT
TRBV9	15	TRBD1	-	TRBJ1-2	CASSPREGQTRSYTF	TGTGCCAGCAGCCCACGAGAGGGACAGACGAGGAGTTACACCTTC
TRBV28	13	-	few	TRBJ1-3	CASSTTAGNTIYF	TGTGCCAGCAGCACGACAGCCGGAAACACCATATATTTT
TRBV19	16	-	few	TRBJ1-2	CASSILDTERAGGYTF	TGTGCCAGTAGTATCCTTGACACAGAGCGGGCAGGGGGCTACACCTTC
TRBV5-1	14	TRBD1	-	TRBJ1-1	CASKSQGENTEAFF	TGCGCCAGCAAATCTCAGGGGGAGAACACTGAAGCTTTCTTT
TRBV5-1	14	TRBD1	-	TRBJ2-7	CASSWGQGAYEQYF	TGCGCCAGCAGCTGGGGGCAGGGGGCTTACGAGCAGTACTTC
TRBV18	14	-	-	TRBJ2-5	CASSPRDTQETQYF	TGTGCCAGCTCACCAAGGGACACCCAAGAGACCCAGTACTTC
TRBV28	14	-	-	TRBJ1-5	CASSQGGGNQPQHF	TGTGCCAGCAGTCAAGGGGGGGGGAATCAGCCCCAGCATTTT